The entry below describes one T cell receptor (beta chain). Stated treatment: over 15 received Ad26.COV2.S at low or high dose, single or two shots; several received placebo; per-sample allocation not given. Day 63 following the first vaccine or placebo injection was when the samples were taken. Generated by immunoSEQ multiplex PCR, the TCRdb table keeps only in-frame clones and is missing some. The sample records 350,000 to 450,000 clones, roughly four fifths being singletons. The data originate from a study of Ad26.COV2.S vaccination and SARS-CoV-2 variants. V was trimmed by 2 bases and J by 4 bases, leaving 14 bases between them. Per germline, CDR1 SGHVS and CDR2 FQNEAQ. CDR3 length: 16 amino acids.

This clonotype originated in a person aged 18-60 years who received the Ad26.COV2.S COVID-19 vaccine or a placebo. The rearrangement links TRBV7-8 to TRBJ2-2; D not resolved. The material sequenced was peripheral blood, taken in a trial of Ad26.COV2.S vaccine versus placebo. CDR3 bases: TGTGCCAGCAGCTTACCGGGTATTCTGGGCACCGGGGAGCTGTTTTTT. Protein product: CASSLPGILGTGELFF.